This TCR beta chain appears in the sequencing data of a study of T cell repertoires in cytomegalovirus infection. Points from the study as a whole: There were HLA-C-restricted CMV-specific TCR beta clonotypes dominating the ex vivo response. Using cumulative public TCR beta family frequency, the authors identified those who carried CMV together with the relevant HLA.

TCRdb re-called the reads with MiXCR, one entry per CDR3 protein. Of nearly 650,000 distinct CDR3 sequences listed, around 24% were seen once; the top ten hold 7% to 9%. Trimming removed 6 bases at V and 4 bases at J, with 7 bases between. This CDR3 spans 12 amino acids. The table lists this clonotype with many counts. Its target is not known. The receptor comes from a human donor in good health (CMV status not recorded). Some clones in this sample may be carry-over from other donors' samples. The chain joins TRBV12-3 or TRBV12-4 to TRBJ2-1, with D hard to call. The sequencing sample was made of CD8+ T cells from PBMCs. Here the CDR3 DNA reads TGTGCCAGCAGCTTATTGTACAATGAGCAGTTCTTC. Its translation: CASSLLYNEQFF.